This paragraph reports one T cell receptor (beta chain). The antigen is unknown. Per the germline V gene, CDR1 is DFQATT and CDR2 is SNEGSKA (reference sequence). This CDR3 is built from 13 residues. Reverse transcription of roughly 0.5 to 1 ug RNA used random hexamers. Multiplex immunoSEQ PCR targeted 54 Vbeta and 13 Jbeta TCR beta segments. A single record per CDR3 protein comes from TCRdb applying MiXCR to the immunoSEQ multiplex PCR reads. Of around 180,000 distinct CDR3 sequences listed, nearly 97% are singletons. This sample was taken from a study of CD8 T cells in Susac syndrome. Findings and limits, study-wide: The study acknowledged a relatively small number of individuals in its TCR sequencing and HLA analysis.

This sequence was found in a human donor with multiple sclerosis. Sequenced sample: CD4+ T cells from PBMCs. V and J are TRBV20-1 and TRBJ2-3; D is ambiguous. As DNA, the CDR3 is TGCAGCGCCCCCTGGACCAACACAGATACGCAGTATTTT. Encoded protein: CSAPWTNTDTQYF.